This TCR beta chain came from a study of cytotoxic CD8 clonotypes in ibrutinib-treated CLL. Study-wide findings and caveats: Starting clonality was above that of age-matched healthy donors and tracked circulating CD8+ T-cell counts. A rise in clonality was seen at ibrutinib response, and a fall back toward baseline was seen at progression. Public clonotypes proved infrequent, and on treatment they shrank or remained steady.

The junction had 7 bases not matched to a gene; V was cut back by 9 bases and J by 7 bases. CDR3 size: 13 residues. Germline values: CDR1 SGHNT, CDR2 YYREEE (reference sequence). Points on this clone: The antigen is unknown.

Repertoires were generated with immunoSEQ multiplex PCR, while TCRdb's copy carries only in-frame clones and drops some. The table lists about 76,000 clones, about 82% of them singletons, with under 6% in the top ten. Frozen-stored PBMCs produced approximately 2 micrograms of genomic DNA for TCR beta libraries. Specimen: PBMCs, collected before ibrutinib treatment. The source of this sequence is a human donor with chronic lymphocytic leukemia. The chain employs TRBV5-4 and TRBJ2-2, with TRBD2 matching over 9 bases. The CDR3 protein is CATTEREDGELFF. The CDR3 DNA reads as TGTGCCACTACCGAGCGGGAGGACGGGGAGCTGTTTTTT.